This TCR beta chain is drawn from a study of tumor-infiltrating lymphocytes in primary liver carcinoma. Study-wide results and caveats: Tumors reached a significantly greater top-250-clone fraction than blood did (p = 0.039).

The V gene's germline CDR1 is MGHRA and CDR2 YSYEKL. The CDR3 has 14 amino acids. Scientists recovered RNA and DNA together from approximately 20-30 mg of unsorted bulk tissue. The study enrolled treatment-naive patients with chronic HBV infection. TCR beta cDNA was made from 450 to 600 ng total RNA with a constant-region primer. Three nested multiplex PCR rounds, a slightly modified ARM-PCR method, built the TCR beta libraries. PCR rounds one and two used TRBV1-TRBV30 forward primers with a C-beta reverse primer for around 11 cycles each. MiXCR was run by TCRdb on the multiplex PCR reads, yielding one entry per CDR3 protein. The repertoire holds tens of thousands of distinct CDR3 sequences, with roughly 70% as singletons. With regard to this clonotype: Its antigen is still unknown. The junction differs from germline at one of its ends, possibly a read error.

The rearrangement uses TRBV4-1 and TRBJ1-2; 8 positions match TRBD1. Sequenced input: liver tumor tissue from sampling region 1. Noted subset: tumor region T1, superior pole. This clonotype was obtained from a man aged 40-55 years with primary liver carcinoma and hepatitis B virus infection. The chain's CDR3 is CASSQGDRKHGYTF. Here the CDR3 DNA reads TGCGCAAGCAGCCAAGGGGACAGGAAGCATGGCTACACCTTC.